This entry lists 23 T cell receptor beta chains sequenced from one sample in a study of shared clonotypes between healthy human individuals. Produced via immunoSEQ multiplex PCR; TCRdb's table is partial and in-frame only. The table includes around 2,000,000 clones, 85% to 95% detected once. Sequencing used naive CD4+ T cells sorted from blood. Specified subset: CD45RA+ positively selected. These receptors were obtained from a man between 18 and 29 years old in good health.

The chain is built from TRBV5-1 and TRBJ2-5; D gene uncertain. Germline CDR1 and CDR2: SGHRS and YFSETQ. The CDR3 runs to 11 residues. V lost 2 bases to trimming and J lost 7 bases, with 6 bases between them. CDR3: CASSLEGTQYF. In DNA, the CDR3 is TGCGCCAGCAGCTTAGAAGGGACCCAGTACTTC.

This chain links TRBV11-2 with TRBJ2-5; D not resolved. The CDR3 runs to 14 residues. Germline V lookup: CDR1 SGHAT, CDR2 FQNNGV. V was trimmed by 3 bases and J by 5 bases, leaving 13 bases between them. The CDR3: CASSFGTLRETQYF. The CDR3 nucleotides are TGTGCCAGCAGCTTTGGAACCTTGAGGGAGACCCAGTACTTC.

This clone was seen a single time. The rearrangement links TRBV5-1 to TRBJ2-7; TRBD1 might be the D (5 bases). Germline-derived CDR1 and CDR2 are SGHRS and YFSETQ. V was shortened by 4 bases and J by 5 bases, with 13 bases between the two germline ends. This CDR3 spans 13 amino acids. CDR3 amino acids: CASSQGDAHEQYF. The CDR3 DNA reads TGCGCCAGCAGCCAAGGGGATGCCCACGAGCAGTACTTC.

The chain couples TRBV5-4 to TRBJ2-2; 7 bases line up with TRBD1. J lost 5 bases, V lost 0 bases, and 13 bases had no gene match. This CDR3 is 18 amino acids long. Looked up from germline, CDR1 is SGHNT and CDR2 is YYREEE (reference sequence). This CDR3 reads CASSLANRGAQGTGELFF. CDR3 coding DNA: TGTGCCAGCAGCTTGGCGAACAGGGGCGCACAGGGGACCGGGGAGCTGTTTTTT.

The chain couples TRBV6-1 to TRBJ1-4; D is possibly TRBD1 (6 bases). This CDR3 spans 13 amino acids. Trimming took 4 bases from V and 11 from J, leaving 14 bases between them. Germline V gives CDR1 MNHNS, CDR2 SASEGT. CDR3 nucleotide sequence: TGTGCCAGCAGTGCGATCACAGGGCTGAAACTGTTTTTT. Translating it yields CASSAITGLKLFF.

The chain employs TRBV6-5 and TRBJ1-2; D is possibly TRBD1 (6 bases). The CDR3 has 16 residues. V shed 2 bases and J shed 8 bases, with 21 bases lying between them. CDR1 and CDR2 from the germline V gene are MNHEY and SVGAGI. The DNA for the CDR3 is TGTGCCAGCAGTTACCTCCCGCCAGTTCGGGGGGCGGGCTACACCTTC. Protein product: CASSYLPPVRGAGYTF.

This chain uses TRBV27 with TRBJ2-1; 13 positions match TRBD2. The CDR3 runs 17 residues. Germline CDR1 reads MNHEY; CDR2 reads SMNVEV (reference sequence). The trim removed 5 bases at V and 7 bases at J, leaving 11 bases unmatched. The CDR3 is CASSRPWTSGRRNEQFF. The CDR3 region has the DNA TGTGCCAGCAGTCGGCCGTGGACTAGCGGGAGACGTAATGAGCAGTTCTTC.

The rearrangement uses TRBV7-9 and TRBJ1-1, with 7 bases matching TRBD1. This CDR3 region has 15 residues. The V segment lost 2 bases and the J segment 1 base; nucleotides outside the gene matches: 4. Germline loops: CDR1 SEHNR, CDR2 FQNEAQ (reference sequence). CDR3 coding DNA: TGTGCCAGCAGCTTAATTAGGGGGCCGAACACTGAAGCTTTCTTT. As protein: CASSLIRGPNTEAFF.

The chain couples TRBV7-6 to TRBJ2-7; D could derive from TRBD1 or TRBD2 (9 bases each). Germline V gives CDR1 SGHVS, CDR2 FNYEAQ. Trimming took 5 bases from V and 4 from J, leaving 30 bases between them. This CDR3 has 19 amino acids. CDR3 in DNA: TGTGCCAGCAGCCCCCTAGCGGGGACAGGGCATTCATTCTTGTACGAGCAGTACTTC. As protein: CASSPLAGTGHSFLYEQYF.

This chain uses TRBV9 with TRBJ2-7; D may be TRBD1 or TRBD2 (5 bases each). The CDR3 sequence is 15 residues long. Trimming took off 4 bases at V and 2 bases at J, with 16 bases between the two ends. The germline V gene has CDR1 SGDLS and CDR2 YYNGEE. The CDR3 DNA reads TGTGCCAGCAGCTTATCGGGGACGGCGCCCTACGAGCAGTACTTC. Protein: CASSLSGTAPYEQYF.

The rearrangement joins TRBV9 to TRBJ1-2; TRBD1 agrees at 7 bases. Germline CDR1 is SGDLS and CDR2 is YYNGEE. Germline trimming cut 0 bases from V and 4 bases from J; bases unmatched to any gene: 9. This CDR3 is built from 16 residues. CDR3 DNA sequence: TGTGCCAGCAGCGTAGGTAGACAGGGAGAGGGCTATGGCTACACCTTC. Its protein product is CASSVGRQGEGYGYTF.

This chain joins TRBV5-1 and TRBJ2-7; 9 bases are shared with TRBD1. CDR3 length: 17 amino acids. Germline V gene sequence: CDR1 SGHRS, CDR2 YFSETQ. V gave up 5 bases and J gave up 2 bases; unmatched junction bases: 14. The CDR3 loop is CASSSTTGTGRAYEQYF. CDR3 sequence (DNA): TGCGCCAGCAGTTCGACAACCGGGACAGGGAGGGCCTACGAGCAGTACTTC. The full variable domain, rest sourced from reference TRBV5-1 and TRBJ2-7, is KAGVTQTPRYLIKTRGQQVTLSCSPISGHRSVSWYQQTPGQGLQFLFEYFSETQRNKGNFPGRFSGRQFSNSRSEMNVSTLELGDSALYLCASSSTTGTGRAYEQYFGPGTRLTVT.

The chain couples TRBV2 to TRBJ2-1; D may be TRBD2 (5 bases). CDR3 length equals 18 residues. Germline V gives CDR1 SNHLY, CDR2 FYNNEI. The V and J ends lost 3 bases and 3 bases respectively, with 21 bases between them. The CDR3 DNA follows: TGTGCCAGCAGTGACTTCCTCCTTAGGGTAGAGGGCTACAATGAGCAGTTCTTC. This gives the protein CASSDFLLRVEGYNEQFF.

In the case of this clone: Other DNA sequences in the sample encode the same CDR3. This chain connects TRBV20-1 to TRBJ2-7, with D perhaps assigned TRBD1 or TRBD2 (7 bases each). Deletions cut 6 bases from V and 3 bases from J, with 9 bases between. Germline-derived CDR1 and CDR2 are DFQATT and SNEGSKA (reference sequence). The CDR3 sequence is 11 residues long. The CDR3 DNA reads as TGCAGTGCCAGGGGGGGCTACGAGCAGTACTTC. Encoded protein: CSARGGYEQYF.

The chain joins TRBV2 to TRBJ2-5; TRBD2 matches 11 bases. Losses at the gene ends were 5 bases for V and 5 bases for J; bases not matched to a gene: 1. CDR1 SNHLY and CDR2 FYNNEI come from the germline V gene. CDR3 length: 13 residues. The CDR3 DNA reads TGTGCCAGCAGTAGGACTAGCGGGGAGACCCAGTACTTC. It encodes CASSRTSGETQYF.

The CDR3 DNA sequence: TGTGCCAGCAATCCTACTGGGGTACCTAATGAAAAACTGTTTTTT. It codes for CASNPTGVPNEKLFF. The chain joins TRBV28 to TRBJ1-4; no clear D. The CDR3 totals 15 residues. CDR1 and CDR2 from the germline V gene are MDHEN and SYDVKM. Deletions cut 7 bases from V and 3 bases from J, with 15 bases between.

This clone has a single count. V usage is TRBV9 and J usage is TRBJ1-2, with TRBD1 matching 9 bases. Germline values: CDR1 SGDLS, CDR2 YYNGEE. The CDR3 is 15 amino acids. V shed 4 bases and J 6 bases; nucleotides not matched to a gene: 10. The CDR3, as DNA: TGTGCCAGCAGCCAGGAGGGGACAGGGACGGATGGCTACACCTTC. Its translation is CASSQEGTGTDGYTF.

This clone was detected many times. This specimen includes other DNA sequences encoding the same CDR3. The genes are TRBV5-1 and TRBJ2-7; D gene uncertain. Germline CDR1 SGHRS, CDR2 YFSETQ. This CDR3 spans 11 amino acids. The V gene lost 2 bases and the J gene lost 0 bases, with 0 bases spanning the gap. The DNA for the CDR3 is TGCGCCAGCAGCTTCTCCTACGAGCAGTACTTC. Protein product: CASSFSYEQYF.

The rearrangement uses TRBV10-3 and TRBJ2-5; 8 bases match TRBD2. V was clipped by 7 bases and J by 4 bases; unmatched bases: 5. The germline CDR1 and CDR2 sequences are ENHRY and SYGVKD. The CDR3 totals 13 residues. CDR3 loop: CAIIAGLIETQYF. The CDR3 DNA reads TGTGCCATCATAGCGGGGTTGATAGAGACCCAGTACTTC.

V gene TRBV4-1 combines with J gene TRBJ2-1; possibly TRBD1 or TRBD2 for D (6 bases each). Per germline, CDR1 MGHRA and CDR2 YSYEKL. The CDR3 contains 13 residues. V was clipped by 1 base and J by 15 bases, with 16 bases between them. The CDR3 spells CASSQVHREVPFF. The CDR3 DNA follows: TGCGCCAGCAGCCAAGTACACAGGGAGGTTCCGTTCTTC.

This clone was seen only once. The gene calls are TRBV6-1 and TRBJ2-7; 7 nucleotides line up with TRBD2. The CDR3 is 14 residues long. The germline V gene encodes CDR1 MNHNS and CDR2 SASEGT. Germline trimming cut 8 bases from V and 6 bases from J; bases unmatched to any gene: 13. CDR3 nucleotide sequence: TGTGCCAGCCCCCCCGGCGGGGGAAGTTTCGAGCAGTACTTC. As protein: CASPPGGGSFEQYF.

This chain connects TRBV28 to TRBJ1-1; D gene uncertain. CDR1 is MDHEN, CDR2 SYDVKM, per germline. Trimming left V 6 bases short and J 1 base short, with 9 bases between. The CDR3 covers 13 residues. CDR3: CASRLLGNTEAFF. CDR3 coding DNA: TGTGCCAGCAGGCTACTCGGGAACACTGAAGCTTTCTTT.

CDR3 sequence reads: CASSPLQFGSSGNTIYF. CDR3 DNA sequence: TGTGCCAGCTCACCACTGCAGTTCGGAAGCTCTGGAAACACCATATATTTT. The V call is TRBV18, the J call TRBJ1-3; D is unresolved. Between the trimmed V and J ends, which lost 1 base and 0 bases, there was a span of 13 bases. The length of the CDR3 is 17 residues. CDR1 and CDR2 from the germline V gene are KGHSH and LQKENI. Variable domain in full (rest from reference TRBV18 and TRBJ1-3): NAGVMQNPRHLVRRRGQEARLRCSPMKGHSHVYWYRQLPEEGLKFMVYLQKENIIDESGMPKERFSAEFPKEGPSILRIQQVVRGDSAAYFCASSPLQFGSSGNTIYFGEGSWLTVV.